The 31 T cell receptor beta chains below were found in one sample sequenced in a study of blood T cell repertoires in COVID-19. Libraries were prepared by immunoSEQ multiplex PCR; TCRdb keeps only in-frame clonotypes and omits some of them. The table includes 280,000 or so clones, over 75% detected once. The sample taken for sequencing was PBMCs or T cells enriched from blood (not recorded which). Receptor source: a man younger than 45 who had recovered from COVID-19.

CDR3 in amino acids: CTSSQLFSVSGGARETQYF. CDR3 sequence (DNA): TGCACCAGCAGCCAGCTCTTCTCGGTGAGCGGGGGGGCAAGAGAGACCCAGTACTTC. The J gene is TRBJ2-5, the V gene TRBV1; the table's D call of TRBD2 was not tested on the DNA. TRBV1 is an annotated pseudogene. This CDR3 is built from 19 residues.

The CDR3 DNA follows: TGTGCCAGCAGCTCAGGCGGGGAGAACACCTTC. Its translation is CASSSGGENTF. J is TRBJ1-2 and V is TRBV7-9; D unclear. Germline loops: CDR1 SEHNR, CDR2 FQNEAQ (reference sequence). The CDR3 loop spans 11 amino acids. The V and J ends lost 4 bases and 12 bases respectively, with 12 bases between them. The variable domain in full, with the rest retrieved from reference TRBV7-9 and TRBJ1-2, is DTGVSQNPRHKITKRGQNVTFRCDPISEHNRLYWYRQTLGQGPEFLTYFQNEAQLEKSRLLSDRFSAERPKGSFSTLEIQRTEQGDSAMYLCASSSGGENTFGSGTRLTVV.

The chain has TRBV5-1 and TRBJ2-1, with TRBD2 identical over 12 bases. The CDR3 covers 16 residues. V lost 2 bases and J lost 5; bases outside the gene matches: 5. Germline V gene data show CDR1 as SGHRS and CDR2 as YFSETQ. In DNA, the CDR3 is TGCGCCAGCAGCTTAAATCTAGCGGGGGGGCACAATGAGCAGTTCTTC. Its protein is CASSLNLAGGHNEQFF.

This clone was counted once. This sequence joins TRBV5-1 and TRBJ2-3; TRBD2 matches 13 bases. V trimming: 4 bases; J trimming: 6 bases; junction bases outside the gene matches: 2. The germline V gene encodes CDR1 SGHRS and CDR2 YFSETQ. The length of the CDR3 is 14 residues. CDR3 DNA sequence: TGCGCCAGCAGCGCGACTAGCGGGGGGGATACGCAGTATTTT. The encoded protein is CASSATSGGDTQYF. The full variable domain, with the rest looked up from reference TRBV5-1 and TRBJ2-3, is KAGVTQTPRYLIKTRGQQVTLSCSPISGHRSVSWYQQTPGQGLQFLFEYFSETQRNKGNFPGRFSGRQFSNSRSEMNVSTLELGDSALYLCASSATSGGDTQYFGPGTRLTVL.

The chain links TRBV12-3 or TRBV12-4 to TRBJ2-5; D is possibly TRBD1 (6 bases). Trimming cost V 3 bases and J 7 bases, with 12 bases left between them. The CDR3 is made up of 13 amino acids. The CDR3 here is CASSLGATGTQYF. In DNA, the CDR3 is TGTGCCAGCAGTTTGGGGGCCACGGGGACCCAGTACTTC.

The chain has TRBV10-3 and TRBJ1-3; D ambiguous. The germline V gene has CDR1 ENHRY and CDR2 SYGVKD. Between the trimmed V and J ends, which lost 10 bases and 0 bases, there was a span of 13 bases. This CDR3 comprises 14 residues. CDR3 nucleotides: TGTGCCAGCTATGAGGGTTACTCTGGAAACACCATATATTTT. Translation: CASYEGYSGNTIYF.

The chain is built from TRBV11-2 and TRBJ2-7, with no clear D. Deletions cut 1 base from V and 0 bases from J, with 7 bases between. Germline loops: CDR1 SGHAT, CDR2 FQNNGV. CDR3 length: 14 residues. The CDR3, as DNA: TGTGCCAGCAGCTTAGGGTTACACTCCTACGAGCAGTACTTC. Translating gives CASSLGLHSYEQYF. Combining the CDR3 with reference TRBV11-2 and TRBJ2-7 gives the whole variable domain EAGVAQSPRYKIIEKRQSVAFWCNPISGHATLYWYQQILGQGPKLLIQFQNNGVVDDSQLPKDRFSAERLKGVDSTLKIQPAKLEDSAVYLCASSLGLHSYEQYFGPGTRLTVT.

The V gene is TRBV5-6, the J gene TRBJ1-1, with 8 bases lining up with TRBD1. With V trimmed by 4 bases and J by 0 bases, 5 bases remained unmatched. Germline assignment: CDR1 SGHDT and CDR2 YYEEEE. This CDR3 has 15 amino acids. The CDR3 protein is CASSARQGLNTEAFF. The DNA of the CDR3 is TGTGCCAGCAGCGCAAGACAGGGGCTGAACACTGAAGCTTTCTTT. The full variable domain, in which reference TRBV5-6 and TRBJ1-1 provide the parts outside the CDR3, is DAGVTQSPTHLIKTRGQQVTLRCSPKSGHDTVSWYQQALGQGPQFIFQYYEEEERQRGNFPDRFSGHQFPNYSSELNVNALLLGDSALYLCASSARQGLNTEAFFGQGTRLTVV.

This sequence joins TRBV19 and TRBJ2-7; the D gene is possibly TRBD1 (6 bases). The CDR3 spans 14 residues. The V gene lost 5 bases and the J gene lost 2 bases, with 13 bases spanning the gap. CDR1 is LNHDA and CDR2 is SQIVND in the germline V gene (reference sequence). CDR3: CASSPPDSTYEQYF. CDR3 sequence (DNA): TGTGCCAGTAGTCCTCCGGACAGTACCTACGAGCAGTACTTC.

The chain recombines TRBV6-5 with TRBJ1-2; D uncertain. The V end was cut by 2 bases, the J end by 6 bases, with 16 bases between. This CDR3 region has 15 residues. Germline V gene lookup returns CDR1 MNHEY and CDR2 SVGAGI. CDR3 nucleotides: TGTGCCAGCAGTTACGATCCGGGTATTCAAGATGGCTACACCTTC. Amino acids: CASSYDPGIQDGYTF.

The chain has TRBV7-8 and TRBJ2-1, with 12 bases identical to TRBD2. V shed 8 bases, J shed 9 bases, and the junction held 8 bases outside the gene matches. CDR1 SGHVS and CDR2 FQNEAQ come from the germline V gene. The CDR3 has 14 residues. For the CDR3, the DNA is TGTGCCAGCGGACTAGCGGGATTGCGCCGTGAGCAGTTCTTC. As protein: CASGLAGLRREQFF.

The chain recombines TRBV11-2 with TRBJ2-7; tentative D call: TRBD2 (5 bases). The V end lost 5 bases, the J end lost 2 bases, and 16 bases lay between the germline ends. The CDR3 covers 15 residues. Germline CDR1 and CDR2: SGHAT and FQNNGV. As DNA, the CDR3 is TGTGCCAGCAGCCTAGTGGCAGGAGGCACCTACGAGCAGTACTTC. Residues: CASSLVAGGTYEQYF.

A single count supports this clone. J is TRBJ2-2 and V is TRBV3-1 (or the pseudogene TRBV3-2); D may be TRBD1 (5 bases). Germline V lookup: CDR1 LGHDT, CDR2 YNNKEL (reference sequence). The germline V and J ends were trimmed by 1 base and 13 bases, with 13 bases remaining between them. This CDR3 has 13 amino acids. In DNA, the CDR3 is TGTGCCAGCAGCCAAGGAGTGCAGGGAATGCTGTTTTTT. Translated, it gives CASSQGVQGMLFF.

This chain uses TRBV2 with TRBJ1-5, with a possible D match to TRBD1 (6 bases). Between the trimmed V and J ends, which lost 5 bases and 4 bases, there was a span of 15 bases. CDR1 SNHLY and CDR2 FYNNEI come from the germline V gene. The CDR3 consists of 15 residues. The CDR3 is CASSITGRGNQPQHF. The CDR3 region has the DNA TGTGCCAGCAGTATTACAGGGAGGGGTAATCAGCCCCAGCATTTT.

The V gene is TRBV7-9, the J gene TRBJ1-6; D uncertain. Per the germline V gene, CDR1 is SEHNR and CDR2 is FQNEAQ (reference sequence). Trimming took 3 bases from V and 9 from J, leaving 9 bases between them. This CDR3 has 13 amino acids. The CDR3 DNA follows: TGTGCCAGCAGCTTGAGAGCGGGTTCACCCCTCCACTTT. It translates to CASSLRAGSPLHF.

The V call is TRBV25-1, the J call TRBJ2-4; D perhaps matches TRBD1 (6 bases). This CDR3 spans 13 amino acids. CDR1 and CDR2 from the germline V gene are MGHDK and SYGVNS. V lost 5 bases and J lost 5, with 10 bases in between. The CDR3 spells CASSLGAENIQYF. CDR3 bases: TGTGCCAGCAGTCTGGGGGCAGAAAACATTCAGTACTTC.

This chain links TRBV6-5 with TRBJ2-1; 8 bases match TRBD1. The CDR3 is 14 amino acids. V dropped 7 bases and J dropped 5; count of bases not matched to a gene: 7. Germline CDR1 and CDR2: MNHEY and SVGAGI. CDR3 residues: CASKQGARDNEQFF. The CDR3 DNA is TGTGCCAGCAAGCAGGGGGCGCGGGACAATGAGCAGTTCTTC.

J is TRBJ1-2 and V is TRBV5-1; 7 bases line up with TRBD1. Germline V lookup: CDR1 SGHRS, CDR2 YFSETQ. After removal of 4 bases from V and 7 bases from J, the junction contained 7 bases not matched to a gene. The CDR3 is 13 amino acids. The CDR3 loop is CASSRETGTGYTF. The CDR3 DNA reads as TGCGCCAGCAGCCGTGAGACAGGGACTGGCTACACCTTC.

This clone was seen once. The genes are TRBV5-1 and TRBJ1-5, with 9 bases fitting TRBD1. The germline CDR1 and CDR2 sequences are SGHRS and YFSETQ. V shed 2 bases, J shed 3 bases, and the junction held 3 bases outside the gene matches. This CDR3 spans 15 amino acids. The CDR3 region is CASSLQGAPNQPQHF. The CDR3 bases are TGCGCCAGCAGCTTACAGGGGGCCCCCAATCAGCCCCAGCATTTT. Supplemented by reference TRBV5-1 and TRBJ1-5, the full variable domain reads KAGVTQTPRYLIKTRGQQVTLSCSPISGHRSVSWYQQTPGQGLQFLFEYFSETQRNKGNFPGRFSGRQFSNSRSEMNVSTLELGDSALYLCASSLQGAPNQPQHFGDGTRLSIL.

The CDR3 DNA sequence: TGTGCCAGCAGCGTAGGGCTTTACGGCGGGTCCGGAAACACCATATATTTT. It yields the protein CASSVGLYGGSGNTIYF. This rearrangement joins TRBV9 to TRBJ1-3; unclear D gene. Trimming removed 0 bases at V and 4 bases at J, with 17 bases between. CDR1 and CDR2 from the germline V gene are SGDLS and YYNGEE. This CDR3 is 17 amino acids long.

The CDR3 spells CASSPTLGQGAAKNIQYF. The CDR3 nucleotides read TGTGCCAGCTCACCTACTTTGGGACAGGGGGCAGCCAAAAACATTCAGTACTTC. This sequence joins TRBV18 and TRBJ2-4, with 12 bases identical to TRBD1. The CDR3 sequence is 18 residues long. Germline CDR1 is KGHSH and CDR2 is LQKENI. The V and J ends lost 3 bases and 0 bases, in that order; junction bases with no gene match: 6.

DNA of the CDR3: TGTGCCAGCAGTGGGGGGACAGGGGGGGATCAGCCCCAGCATTTT. Protein sequence: CASSGGTGGDQPQHF. The chain couples TRBV25-1 to TRBJ1-5, with 11 bases identical to TRBD1. V lost 4 bases, J lost 5 bases, and 4 bases stayed unmatched. This CDR3 region has 15 residues. Looked up from germline, CDR1 is MGHDK and CDR2 is SYGVNS. The full variable domain, in which reference TRBV25-1 and TRBJ1-5 provide the parts outside the CDR3, is EADIYQTPRYLVIGTGKKITLECSQTMGHDKMYWYQQDPGMELHLIHYSYGVNSTEKGDLSSESTVSRIRTEHFPLTLESARPSHTSQYLCASSGGTGGDQPQHFGDGTRLSIL.

This clone was seen once. This chain joins TRBV30 and TRBJ1-2, with 10 bases that match TRBD1. This CDR3 spans 13 amino acids. The V segment lost 7 bases and the J segment 8 bases; nucleotides outside the gene matches: 10. Germline V gene sequence: CDR1 GTSNPN, CDR2 SVGIG (reference sequence). CDR3: CAFRRQGAQGYTF. The DNA for the CDR3 is TGTGCCTTTCGGAGACAGGGGGCGCAGGGCTACACCTTC.

V usage is TRBV6-5 and J usage is TRBJ1-6, with D tentatively TRBD1 (6 bases). CDR3 length equals 14 residues. The germline V gene encodes CDR1 MNHEY and CDR2 SVGAGI. V was pared by 2 bases and J by 6 bases, with 8 bases between. CDR3 residues: CASSYGQINSPLHF. The CDR3 region has the DNA TGTGCCAGCAGTTACGGACAGATTAATTCACCCCTCCACTTT.

The J gene is TRBJ1-1, the V gene TRBV3-1 (or the pseudogene TRBV3-2); no clear D. CDR3 size: 13 residues. Trimming left V 3 bases short and J 4 bases short, with 9 bases between. Germline V gene data show CDR1 as LGHDT and CDR2 as YNNKEL (reference sequence). The CDR3 here is CASSHLSLTEAFF. As DNA, the CDR3 is TGTGCCAGCAGCCATTTATCCCTCACTGAAGCTTTCTTT.

In the case of this clone: At one boundary the junction diverges from the germline segment, which might be a read error. This chain connects TRBV6-2 or TRBV6-3 to TRBJ2-7, with 9 bases that match TRBD2. CDR3 length: 13 residues. Germline lookup yields CDR1 MNHEY and CDR2 SVGEGT. CDR3 sequence reads: CASSYELAGLPDF. In nucleotides, the CDR3 is TGTGCCAGCAGTTATGAGCTAGCGGGGTTACCTGACTTC.

This chain connects TRBV7-9 to TRBJ2-3, with 7 bases matching TRBD1. Germline-derived CDR1 and CDR2 are SEHNR and FQNEAQ (reference sequence). There are 19 residues in the CDR3. The junction had 19 bases not matched to a gene; V was cut back by 5 bases and J by 2 bases. The CDR3 nucleotides are TGTGCCAGCAGCCATTATACCCAAGCCGACAGGGTCTACACAGATACGCAGTATTTT. This codes for CASSHYTQADRVYTDTQYF.

The chain employs TRBV6-5 and TRBJ1-2; no firm D call. The CDR3 has 14 residues. Trimming took 5 bases from V and 2 from J, leaving 12 bases between them. Germline assignment: CDR1 MNHEY and CDR2 SVGAGI. The CDR3 coding sequence is TGTGCCAGCAGTAAGGGTGCGGGGAACTATGGCTACACCTTC. Translated, it gives CASSKGAGNYGYTF.

The J gene is TRBJ1-3, the V gene TRBV4-1, with a possible D match to TRBD1 (6 bases). CDR1 and CDR2 from the germline V gene are MGHRA and YSYEKL. V was clipped by 3 bases and J by 0 bases, with 12 bases between them. CDR3 size: 16 residues. Here the CDR3 DNA reads TGCGCCAGCAGCCAGGACAGCAGCTTCTCTGGAAACACCATATATTTT. Protein sequence: CASSQDSSFSGNTIYF.

This clone appeared once. V gene TRBV6-5 combines with J gene TRBJ1-5; D may be TRBD1 (6 bases). V was clipped by 7 bases and J by 4 bases, with 17 bases between them. Germline V gene sequence: CDR1 MNHEY, CDR2 SVGAGI. This CDR3 has 15 residues. CDR3 sequence: CASKNGGLANQPQHF. As DNA, the CDR3 is TGTGCCAGCAAGAACGGGGGGCTGGCTAATCAGCCCCAGCATTTT.

This chain uses TRBV4-1 with TRBJ2-1; 10 bases fit TRBD2. Trimming cost V 1 base and J 8 bases; bases outside gene matches: 8. The germline V gene encodes CDR1 MGHRA and CDR2 YSYEKL. The CDR3 covers 16 residues. The CDR3 DNA reads TGCGCCAGCAGCCAAGCTAGCGGGGGCCCCAGGGATGAGCAGTTCTTC. Its translation is CASSQASGGPRDEQFF.